This section outlines one T cell receptor beta chain sequence together with its context. Its cognate antigen is unknown. The CDR3 contains 18 residues. The V and J ends lost 1 base and 0 bases, in that order; junction bases with no gene match: 5. Germline V gene sequence: CDR1 SGHNT, CDR2 YENEEA. The data stem from a study of cytomegalovirus exposure and HLA in healthy donors. Overall study results and limits: Reports described diagnosis of cytomegalovirus status by the classifier as highly specific and sensitive.

The data were produced by immunoSEQ multiplex PCR, yet TCRdb's version contains in-frame clones alone and is incomplete. The sample contains about 57,000 clones, approximately 93% of which appear only once. The donors were in the roughly 120-subject validation cohort; that cohort was separate from the roughly 620-subject first cohort. This chain connects TRBV11-3 to TRBJ2-2; 10 bases map to TRBD2. The sequencing input was PBMCs. The TCR originated in a woman between 18 and 29 years old in good health and CMV-seronegative. The CDR3 nucleotides read TGTGCCAGCAGCTTAGGGCCCGGACTAGCGGCGAACACCGGGGAGCTGTTTTTT. It specifies CASSLGPGLAANTGELFF.